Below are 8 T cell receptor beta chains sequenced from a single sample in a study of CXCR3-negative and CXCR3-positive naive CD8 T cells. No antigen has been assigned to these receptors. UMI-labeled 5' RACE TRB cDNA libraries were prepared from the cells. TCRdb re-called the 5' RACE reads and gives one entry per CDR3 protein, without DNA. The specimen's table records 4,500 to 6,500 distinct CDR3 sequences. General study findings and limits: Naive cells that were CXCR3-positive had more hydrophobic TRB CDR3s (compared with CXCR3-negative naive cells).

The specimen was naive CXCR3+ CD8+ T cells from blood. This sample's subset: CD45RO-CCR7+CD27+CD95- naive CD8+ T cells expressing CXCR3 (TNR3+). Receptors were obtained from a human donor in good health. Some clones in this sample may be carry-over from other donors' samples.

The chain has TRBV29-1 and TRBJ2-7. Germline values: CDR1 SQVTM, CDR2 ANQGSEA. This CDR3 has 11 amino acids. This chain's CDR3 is CSVPDGYEQYF.

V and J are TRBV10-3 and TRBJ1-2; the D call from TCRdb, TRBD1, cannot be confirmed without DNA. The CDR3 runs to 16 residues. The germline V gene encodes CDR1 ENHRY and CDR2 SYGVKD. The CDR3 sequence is CAISEGTGALKGGYTF.

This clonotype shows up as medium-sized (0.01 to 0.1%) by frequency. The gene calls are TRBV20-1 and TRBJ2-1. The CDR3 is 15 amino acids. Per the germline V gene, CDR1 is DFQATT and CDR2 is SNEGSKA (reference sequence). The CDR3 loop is CSAREEAEFYNEQFF.

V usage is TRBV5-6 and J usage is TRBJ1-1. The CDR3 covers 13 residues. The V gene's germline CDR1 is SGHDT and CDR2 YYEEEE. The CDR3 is CASSAWANTEAFF.

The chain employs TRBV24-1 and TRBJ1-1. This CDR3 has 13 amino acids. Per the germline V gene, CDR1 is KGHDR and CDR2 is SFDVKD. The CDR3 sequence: CATSDWRGLEAFF.

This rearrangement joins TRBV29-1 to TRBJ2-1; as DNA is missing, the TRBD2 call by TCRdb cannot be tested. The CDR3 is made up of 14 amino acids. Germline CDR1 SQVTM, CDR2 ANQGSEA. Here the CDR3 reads CSVTLAGDRIEQFF.

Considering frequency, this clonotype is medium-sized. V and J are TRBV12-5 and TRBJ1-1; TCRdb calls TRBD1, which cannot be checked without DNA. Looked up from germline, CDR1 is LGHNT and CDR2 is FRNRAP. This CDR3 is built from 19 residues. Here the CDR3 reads CASGLIFEGAQMEGTEAFF. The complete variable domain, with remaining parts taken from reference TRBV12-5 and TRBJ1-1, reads DARVTQTPRHKVTEMGQEVTMRCQPILGHNTVFWYRQTMMQGLELLAYFRNRAPLDDSGMPKDRFSAEMPDATLATLKIQPSEPRDSAVYFCASGLIFEGAQMEGTEAFFGQGTRLTVV.

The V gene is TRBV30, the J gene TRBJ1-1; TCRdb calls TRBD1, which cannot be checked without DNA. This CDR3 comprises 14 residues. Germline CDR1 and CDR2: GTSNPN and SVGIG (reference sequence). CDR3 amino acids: CAWSVRWASTEAFF.